The text below deals with one T cell receptor (beta chain). Antigen: not known. The entry originates in a study of a mutant IDH1 vaccine in newly diagnosed glioma. Study context: Scheduled for weeks 1, 3, 5, 7, 11, 15, 19 and 23, eight vaccinations were given to patients. Vaccination started 4-6 weeks after radiotherapy alone, or with temozolomide cycles.

Germline trimming cut 2 bases from V and 6 bases from J; bases unmatched to any gene: 10. The germline V gene encodes CDR1 SGHTA and CDR2 FQGNSA. CDR3 size: 16 residues. Sample time point: week 11, during vaccination. Mutant IDH1 20-mer peptide, at 300 ug, made up each vaccine dose, with topical imiquimod. Clones were sequenced by immunoSEQ multiplex PCR, and TCRdb holds only the in-frame ones, with some missing. The table includes tens of thousands of clones, roughly 83% detected once. Here the sequenced sample was PBMCs, taken from a glioma patient whose treatment included an IDH1 peptide vaccine. The rearrangement joins TRBV7-2 to TRBJ1-2; the match to TRBD1 covers 9 bases. The TCR originated in a woman in her fifties or sixties with glioma. The CDR3 loop is CASSLRDGRTGDGYTF. CDR3 bases: TGTGCCAGCAGCTTACGGGACGGCCGGACAGGGGATGGCTACACCTTC.